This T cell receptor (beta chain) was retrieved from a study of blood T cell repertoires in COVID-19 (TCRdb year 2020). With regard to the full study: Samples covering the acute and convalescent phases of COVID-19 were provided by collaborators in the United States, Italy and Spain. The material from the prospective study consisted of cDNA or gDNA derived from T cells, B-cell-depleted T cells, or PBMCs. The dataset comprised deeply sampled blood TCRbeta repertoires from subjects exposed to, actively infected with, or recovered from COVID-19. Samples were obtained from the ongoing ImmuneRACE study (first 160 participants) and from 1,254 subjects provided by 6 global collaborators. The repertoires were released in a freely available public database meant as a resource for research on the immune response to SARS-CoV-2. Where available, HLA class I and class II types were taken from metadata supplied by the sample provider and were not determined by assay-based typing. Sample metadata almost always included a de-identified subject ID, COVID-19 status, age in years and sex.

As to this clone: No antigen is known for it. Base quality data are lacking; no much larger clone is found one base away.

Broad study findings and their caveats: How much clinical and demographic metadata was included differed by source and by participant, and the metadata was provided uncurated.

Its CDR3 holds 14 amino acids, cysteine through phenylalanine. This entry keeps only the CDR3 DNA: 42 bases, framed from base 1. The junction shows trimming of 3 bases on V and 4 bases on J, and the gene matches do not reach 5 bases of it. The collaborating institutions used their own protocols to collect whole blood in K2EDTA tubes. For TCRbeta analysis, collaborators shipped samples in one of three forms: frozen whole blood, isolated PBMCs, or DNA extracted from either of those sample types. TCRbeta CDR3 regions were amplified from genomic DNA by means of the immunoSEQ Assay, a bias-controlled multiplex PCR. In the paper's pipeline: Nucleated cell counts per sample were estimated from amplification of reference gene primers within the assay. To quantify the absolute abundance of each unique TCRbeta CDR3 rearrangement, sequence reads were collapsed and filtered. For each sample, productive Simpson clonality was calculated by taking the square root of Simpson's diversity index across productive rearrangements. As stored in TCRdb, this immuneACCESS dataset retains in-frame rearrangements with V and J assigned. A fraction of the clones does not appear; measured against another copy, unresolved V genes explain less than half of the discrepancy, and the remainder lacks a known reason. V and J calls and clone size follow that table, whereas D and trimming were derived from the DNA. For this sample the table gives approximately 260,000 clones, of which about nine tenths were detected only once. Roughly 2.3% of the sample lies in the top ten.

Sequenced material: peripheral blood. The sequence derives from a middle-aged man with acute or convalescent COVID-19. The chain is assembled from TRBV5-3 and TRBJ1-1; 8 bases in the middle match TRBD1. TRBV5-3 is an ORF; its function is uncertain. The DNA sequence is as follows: TGTGCCAGAAGCTATGGACAGGGAGGCACTGAAGCTTTCTTT. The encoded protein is CARSYGQGGTEAFF.